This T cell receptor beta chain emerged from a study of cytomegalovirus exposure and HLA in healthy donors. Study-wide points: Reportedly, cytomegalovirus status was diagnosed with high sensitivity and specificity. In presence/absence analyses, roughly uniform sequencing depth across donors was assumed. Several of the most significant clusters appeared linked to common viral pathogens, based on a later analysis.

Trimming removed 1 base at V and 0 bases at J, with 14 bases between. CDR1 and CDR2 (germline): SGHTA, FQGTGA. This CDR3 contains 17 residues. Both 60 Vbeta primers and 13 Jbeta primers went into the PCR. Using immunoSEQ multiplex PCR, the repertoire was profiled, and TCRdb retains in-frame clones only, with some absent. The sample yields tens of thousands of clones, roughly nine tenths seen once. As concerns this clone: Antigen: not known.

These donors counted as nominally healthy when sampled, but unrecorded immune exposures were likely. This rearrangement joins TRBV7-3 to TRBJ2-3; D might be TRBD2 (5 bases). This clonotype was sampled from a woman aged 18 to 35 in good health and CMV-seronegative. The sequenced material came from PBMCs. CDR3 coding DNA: TGTGCCAGCAGCTTAAGGGCTGCGGGTGCTAGCACAGATACGCAGTATTTT. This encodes CASSLRAAGASTDTQYF. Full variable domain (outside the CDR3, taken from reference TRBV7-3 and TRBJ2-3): GAGVSQTPSNKVTEKGKYVELRCDPISGHTALYWYRQSLGQGPEFLIYFQGTGAADDSGLPNDRFFAVRPEGSVSTLKIQRTERGDSAVYLCASSLRAAGASTDTQYFGPGTRLTVL.